These 10 T cell receptor beta chains share one sample of origin, sequenced in a study of regulatory T cells in long-lasting Graves disease. CDR3-region Arm-PCR and iRepertoire HTBI primers produced the TCR beta libraries. TCRdb re-called the multiplex PCR reads with MiXCR, one entry per CDR3 protein. The sample includes 400,000 to 500,000 distinct CDR3 sequences, 15% seen only once; the top ten take roughly 17%. Time point in this sample: newly diagnosed GD, antithyroid drugs for less than 3 months. The TCR library was made from RNA extracted from PBMCs. These data were also filed under a second study, of T cells in Graves' hyperthyroidism and ophthalmopathy.

Here the sequenced sample was peripheral blood mononuclear cells (PBMCs), taken at new diagnosis, from a patient treated with antithyroid drugs. All receptors come from a woman in her thirties with Graves disease.

This clonotype was detected only a few times. J is TRBJ1-2 and V is TRBV20-1; D may be TRBD1 (6 bases). V was shortened by 4 bases and J by 2 bases, with 14 bases between the two germline ends. This CDR3 comprises 14 residues. Germline lookup yields CDR1 DFQATT and CDR2 SNEGSKA (reference sequence). This CDR3 is CSATPGGGNYGYTF. The CDR3 nucleotides are TGCAGTGCTACCCCAGGAGGGGGAAACTATGGCTACACCTTC.

Many counts were recorded for this clonotype. The chain has TRBV18 and TRBJ2-7, with TRBD1 matching over 7 bases. The CDR3 sequence is 15 residues long. CDR1 is KGHSH and CDR2 is LQKENI in the germline V gene. V dropped 1 base and J dropped 0; count of bases not matched to a gene: 3. CDR3 in amino acids: CASSPRTGVSYEQYF. In nucleotides, the CDR3 is TGTGCCAGCTCACCACGGACAGGAGTCTCCTACGAGCAGTACTTC. The full variable domain, in which reference TRBV18 and TRBJ2-7 provide the parts outside the CDR3, is NAGVMQNPRHLVRRRGQEARLRCSPMKGHSHVYWYRQLPEEGLKFMVYLQKENIIDESGMPKERFSAEFPKEGPSILRIQQVVRGDSAAYFCASSPRTGVSYEQYFGPGTRLTVT.

The chain joins TRBV6-1 to TRBJ1-4; D ambiguous. The CDR3 loop spans 16 amino acids. V was cut by 6 bases and J by 0 bases, with 14 bases left in between. Germline V lookup: CDR1 MNHNS, CDR2 SASEGT. CDR3 region: CASSPDGLSTNEKLFF. The CDR3 DNA follows: TGTGCCAGCAGCCCGGACGGTTTGTCAACTAATGAAAAACTGTTTTTT.

This clonotype was found many times. This chain joins TRBV10-3 and TRBJ2-2, with 11 bases matching TRBD1. The V and J ends lost 4 bases and 5 bases, in that order; junction bases with no gene match: 6. This CDR3 contains 16 residues. Germline lookup yields CDR1 ENHRY and CDR2 SYGVKD. CDR3 residues: CAISAPGQGVTGELFF. The DNA for the CDR3 is TGTGCCATCAGTGCTCCGGGACAGGGGGTAACCGGGGAGCTGTTTTTT.

This clonotype appeared a few times. The J gene is TRBJ2-7, the V gene TRBV3-1, with unresolved D. V gave up 1 base and J gave up 12 bases, with 13 bases separating them. The CDR3 is 12 residues long. Germline V gene data show CDR1 as LGHDT and CDR2 as YNNKEL (reference sequence). DNA for the CDR3: TGTGCCAGCAGCCAAGGAAATGGACCACGGTACTTC. Translating it yields CASSQGNGPRYF.

As for this clonotype: One base separates it from a far larger clone, so it is likely a read error. This chain connects TRBV18 to TRBJ2-1; 7 bases are a match to TRBD1. This CDR3 region has 16 residues. The V and J ends lost 6 bases and 10 bases, in that order; junction bases with no gene match: 18. The V gene's germline CDR1 is KGHSH and CDR2 LQKENI. CDR3: CASSPPSGQLAYEQFF. For the CDR3, the DNA is TGTGCCAGCTCTCCGCCCTCGGGACAGCTGGCCTACGAGCAGTTCTTC.

About this clonotype: Because it lacks the conserved phenylalanine or tryptophan at the end, this CDR3 is likely a read error. The chain has TRBV6-1 and TRBJ2-2, with D uncertain. There are 13 residues in the CDR3. V lost 10 bases, J lost 4 bases, and 13 bases lay in between. CDR1 and CDR2 from the germline V gene are MNHNS and SASEGT. The CDR3 DNA is TGTGCCAACCGCGAGGCAGGCACCGGGGAGCTGTTTTGT. It encodes CANREAGTGELFC.

This clonotype occurred many times. V is TRBV6-2 or TRBV6-3 and J is TRBJ1-1; D may be TRBD1 (5 bases). Trimming took off 8 bases at V and 6 bases at J, with 19 bases between the two ends. This CDR3 contains 14 residues. Germline V CDR1 and CDR2: MNHEY, SVGEGT. CDR3 sequence (DNA): TGTGCCAGCGGTGTGACGCCACAGGAGGCTGAAGCTTTCTTT. This codes for CASGVTPQEAEAFF.

This clonotype was observed many times. The chain recombines TRBV5-1 with TRBJ1-1, with D hard to call. V was trimmed by 4 bases and J by 6 bases, leaving 10 bases between them. The length of the CDR3 is 12 residues. Per the germline V gene, CDR1 is SGHRS and CDR2 is YFSETQ. CDR3 amino acids: CASSPEQPEAFF. As DNA, the CDR3 is TGCGCCAGCAGCCCAGAACAGCCTGAAGCTTTCTTT. The whole variable domain, remainder taken from reference TRBV5-1 and TRBJ1-1, is KAGVTQTPRYLIKTRGQQVTLSCSPISGHRSVSWYQQTPGQGLQFLFEYFSETQRNKGNFPGRFSGRQFSNSRSEMNVSTLELGDSALYLCASSPEQPEAFFGQGTRLTVV.

In this sample, this clonotype turned up many times. The chain carries TRBV29-1 and TRBJ2-5, with 9 bases identical to TRBD1. Germline assignment: CDR1 SQVTM and CDR2 ANQGSEA. Trimming removed 6 bases from V and 2 bases from J; junction bases left unmatched: 4. This CDR3 is built from 13 residues. The CDR3 nucleotides are TGCAGCGTCTGGGGACAGGGACAAGAGACCCAGTACTTC. Encoded protein: CSVWGQGQETQYF.